The 3 T cell receptor beta chains presented below share a single source sample, sequenced in a study of blood T cell repertoires in COVID-19. Some clones are missing from TCRdb's copy, which holds only in-frame ones; the method was immunoSEQ multiplex PCR. The sample includes under 300,000 clones, around four fifths seen only once; the top ten take about an eighth. Material: peripheral blood. The receptor set was obtained from a woman in her sixties with active or convalescent COVID-19.

This chain links TRBV2 with TRBJ2-3, with D unresolved. The length of the CDR3 is 12 residues. In germline, CDR1 is SNHLY, CDR2 FYNNEI. The V end was cut by 3 bases, the J end by 7 bases, with 8 bases between. The DNA of the CDR3 is TGTGCCAGCAGTGAGTCGTTTAATACGCAGTATTTT. Its protein is CASSESFNTQYF.

This clone was recorded only once. The same CDR3 also results from other DNA sequences found in this sample. This chain joins TRBV6-5 and TRBJ2-7, with D tentatively TRBD2 (6 bases). CDR3 length: 13 amino acids. Germline CDR1 is MNHEY and CDR2 is SVGAGI. V was clipped by 5 bases and J by 2 bases, with 10 bases between them. The CDR3 sequence: CASSLGGPYEQYF. CDR3 coding DNA: TGTGCCAGCAGTCTCGGAGGGCCCTACGAGCAGTACTTC.

The chain couples TRBV28 to TRBJ1-6, with D perhaps TRBD1 (6 bases). Trimming pared 7 bases from V and 6 bases from J, leaving 16 bases between. This CDR3 region has 15 residues. The germline gives CDR1 MDHEN, CDR2 SYDVKM. For the CDR3, the DNA is TGTGCCAGCACCCCGGTAGGGGGAATTAATTCACCCCTCCACTTT. Amino acid sequence: CASTPVGGINSPLHF.